This TCR beta chain is drawn from a study of cytomegalovirus exposure and HLA in healthy donors. Study-level background: Of all 400 or so donors who were genotyped, 70% to 85% belonged to the Caucasian-associated ancestry cluster. Study-wide points: Three chains tied to CMV proved CMV antigen-specific in vitro. A later analysis linked a missense variant in DCLRE1C to the trimming of TCR beta V and J genes. When analyzed later, the rates of TCR association showed variation by HLA locus, with DRB1 the most and HLA-C the fewest.

The PCR had 60 Vbeta and 13 Jbeta primers. Sequencing used immunoSEQ multiplex PCR; TCRdb keeps in-frame clones, though not all of them. The sample carries approximately 240,000 clones, 70% to 85% recorded once. In regard to this clone: The antigen is undetermined.

Deletions cut 5 bases from V and 3 bases from J, with 11 bases between. The CDR3 spans 14 residues. Per the germline V gene, CDR1 is MDHEN and CDR2 is SYDVKM. The chain combines TRBV28 with TRBJ1-5, with D tentatively TRBD1 (6 bases). The TCR sequence derives from a woman aged 55-75 years in good health and CMV-seropositive. Sequenced material: PBMCs. The CDR3 loop reads CASSPWTDNQPQHF. For the CDR3, the DNA is TGTGCCAGCAGTCCTTGGACAGACAATCAGCCCCAGCATTTT.